These 13 T cell receptor beta chains share one sample of origin, sequenced in a study of T cell responses to AZD1222 COVID-19 vaccine. Clones were read by immunoSEQ multiplex PCR, and TCRdb kept only the in-frame ones, dropping some. Of some 110,000 clones listed, around 82% are singletons. The sample consisted of peripheral blood, taken on day 0 of AZD1222 vaccination. Receptors were obtained from an adult in good health.

The chain couples TRBV28 to TRBJ2-5, with a tentative D call TRBD2 (5 bases). This CDR3 is 17 amino acids long. Germline CDR1 reads MDHEN; CDR2 reads SYDVKM. V was shortened by 4 bases and J by 5 bases, with 23 bases between the two germline ends. The CDR3 DNA is TGTGCCAGCAGTTCCACTTACCGGAGCTGGAGAGGGGAGACCCAGTACTTC. As protein: CASSSTYRSWRGETQYF.

This clone was observed a single time. The chain couples TRBV24-1 to TRBJ2-2, with 8 bases fitting TRBD1. Germline CDR1 reads KGHDR; CDR2 reads SFDVKD. Trimming removed 3 bases from V and 7 bases from J; junction bases left unmatched: 6. CDR3 length equals 15 residues. DNA for the CDR3: TGTGCCACCAGTGATCGGGACAGGTCCGGCGGGGAGCTGTTTTTT. It encodes CATSDRDRSGGELFF.

The gene calls are TRBV5-1 and TRBJ1-6; no definite D call. Trimming removed 4 bases at V and 10 bases at J, with 9 bases between. Germline CDR1 SGHRS, CDR2 YFSETQ. The CDR3 is 12 amino acids. DNA of the CDR3: TGCGCCAGCAGCATCCTCGGGTCACCCCTCCACTTT. Protein product: CASSILGSPLHF.

V is TRBV10-1 and J is TRBJ2-5; 10 bases align to TRBD1. V was pared by 11 bases and J by 2 bases, with 5 bases of the junction left unmatched. Germline loops: CDR1 WNHNN, CDR2 SYGVQD (reference sequence). This CDR3 contains 13 residues. For the CDR3, the DNA is TGCGCCGTCCGGGACAGGGGACAAGAGACCCAGTACTTC. Encoded protein: CAVRDRGQETQYF.

The CDR3 nucleotides read TGTGCCAGCAGCCAAGCGGTACAGGGGTATTCACCCCTCCACTTT. Translation: CASSQAVQGYSPLHF. The rearrangement links TRBV4-2 to TRBJ1-6; 7 bases are a match to TRBD1. The CDR3 sequence is 15 residues long. CDR1 is LGHNA, CDR2 YNFKEQ, per germline. V gave up 1 base and J gave up 8 bases; unmatched junction bases: 5.

The chain recombines TRBV11-3 with TRBJ2-7, with 11 bases identical to TRBD1. Trimming cost V 5 bases and J 6 bases; bases outside gene matches: 6. The CDR3 is 14 residues long. Germline V gives CDR1 SGHNT, CDR2 YENEEA. The CDR3 reads CASSDRDRGIEQYF. The CDR3 DNA reads TGTGCCAGCAGCGACCGGGACAGGGGGATCGAGCAGTACTTC.

This sequence joins TRBV19 and TRBJ1-1, with 7 bases identical to TRBD1. The CDR3 spans 13 residues. V was clipped by 6 bases and J by 4 bases; unmatched bases: 5. Germline V gene sequence: CDR1 LNHDA, CDR2 SQIVND (reference sequence). The chain's CDR3 is CASSRDRSTEAFF. In DNA form, the CDR3 reads TGTGCCAGTAGCAGGGACAGAAGCACTGAAGCTTTCTTT.

This clone appeared once. The genes are TRBV18 and TRBJ1-6; 7 nucleotides agree with TRBD1. The junction had 5 bases not matched to a gene; V was cut back by 3 bases and J by 6 bases. The germline V gene has CDR1 KGHSH and CDR2 LQKENI. This CDR3 spans 15 amino acids. The CDR3 nucleotides read TGTGCCAGCTCACCCCGGGACAGCTTTAATTCACCCCTCCACTTT. This sequence encodes CASSPRDSFNSPLHF.

The rearrangement uses TRBV6-5 and TRBJ2-3; D is undetermined. Trimming removed 6 bases from V and 4 bases from J, with 11 bases in between. This CDR3 has 13 residues. Germline V CDR1 and CDR2: MNHEY, SVGAGI. CDR3 DNA: TGTGCCAGCAGACGCCCCTCCGCAGATACGCAGTATTTT. This encodes CASRRPSADTQYF.

The chain employs TRBV6-5 and TRBJ1-1; D may be TRBD1 (5 bases). Germline CDR1 reads MNHEY; CDR2 reads SVGAGI. The V end lost 6 bases, the J end lost 1 base, and 15 bases lay between the germline ends. The CDR3 loop spans 15 amino acids. The CDR3 sequence: CASSFSWTSNTEAFF. The CDR3 nucleotides are TGTGCCAGCAGCTTCTCCTGGACATCGAACACTGAAGCTTTCTTT.

The chain has TRBV19 and TRBJ1-5; 7 bases align to TRBD1. The CDR3 consists of 14 residues. Looked up from germline, CDR1 is LNHDA and CDR2 is SQIVND (reference sequence). The V segment lost 4 bases and the J segment 9 bases; nucleotides outside the gene matches: 9. DNA of the CDR3: TGTGCCAGTAGTAACGGGGACAGTTTGCTGCCCCAGCATTTT. Its protein is CASSNGDSLLPQHF.

The chain couples TRBV5-4 to TRBJ1-6; tentatively, D is TRBD1 (5 bases). The CDR3 covers 15 residues. CDR1 is SGHNT, CDR2 YYREEE, per germline (reference sequence). Between the trimmed V and J ends, which lost 0 bases and 10 bases, there was a span of 14 bases. The DNA of the CDR3 is TGTGCCAGCAGCTTGGAGGTCGGCAGGGAATCACCCCTCCACTTT. Translating gives CASSLEVGRESPLHF.

The CDR3 region has the DNA TGTGCCACCAGTGACGCGACAGGGGTGGATACGCAGTATTTT. Translating it yields CATSDATGVDTQYF. This chain uses TRBV24-1 with TRBJ2-3; 8 bases map to TRBD1. Germline loops: CDR1 KGHDR, CDR2 SFDVKD. V lost 4 bases, J lost 6 bases, and 5 bases stayed unmatched. The CDR3 loop spans 14 amino acids.